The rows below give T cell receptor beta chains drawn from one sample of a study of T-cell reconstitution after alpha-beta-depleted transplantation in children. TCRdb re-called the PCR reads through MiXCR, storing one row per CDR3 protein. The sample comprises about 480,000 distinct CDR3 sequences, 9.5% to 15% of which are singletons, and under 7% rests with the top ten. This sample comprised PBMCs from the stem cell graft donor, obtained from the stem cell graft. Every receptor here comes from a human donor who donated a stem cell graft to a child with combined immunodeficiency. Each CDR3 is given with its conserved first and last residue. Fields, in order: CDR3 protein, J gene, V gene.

CDR3aa: CASSPLGESGTDTQYF; j_gene: TRBJ2-3; v_gene: TRBV11-2
CDR3aa: CASSVRGGGANVLTF; j_gene: TRBJ2-6; v_gene: TRBV9
CDR3aa: CASTYSAGGRFHEQFF; j_gene: TRBJ2-1; v_gene: TRBV12-3/TRBV12-4
CDR3aa: CASSPDRVGLKNYEQYF; j_gene: TRBJ2-7; v_gene: TRBV27
CDR3aa: CASSLRPPASPFF; j_gene: TRBJ2-1; v_gene: TRBV6-2/TRBV6-3
CDR3aa: CATRRQGGTGELFF; j_gene: TRBJ2-2; v_gene: TRBV24-1
CDR3aa: CAIRSNSYNSPLHF; j_gene: TRBJ1-6; v_gene: TRBV10-3
CDR3aa: CASSYKTGATNTEAFF; j_gene: TRBJ1-1; v_gene: TRBV6-2/TRBV6-3
CDR3aa: CASSRGLAGDVYNEQFF; j_gene: TRBJ2-1; v_gene: TRBV12-3/TRBV12-4
CDR3aa: CASSQTLNTGELFF; j_gene: TRBJ2-2; v_gene: TRBV4-1
CDR3aa: CASSLGSTEQFF; j_gene: TRBJ2-1; v_gene: TRBV5-5
CDR3aa: CSARDPGGSYNEQFF; j_gene: TRBJ2-1; v_gene: TRBV20-1
CDR3aa: CASRSFTDTQYF; j_gene: TRBJ2-3; v_gene: TRBV7-6
CDR3aa: CASSEDLTTGELFF; j_gene: TRBJ2-2; v_gene: TRBV6-2/TRBV6-3
CDR3aa: CSARLGDTDTQYF; j_gene: TRBJ2-3; v_gene: TRBV20-1
CDR3aa: CAWSVNRGFLNTEAFF; j_gene: TRBJ1-1; v_gene: TRBV30
CDR3aa: CASSQGGRGWDQPQHF; j_gene: TRBJ1-5; v_gene: TRBV4-2
CDR3aa: CASSLGVGDVEQFF; j_gene: TRBJ2-1; v_gene: TRBV7-2
CDR3aa: CASSQDWTGYEQYF; j_gene: TRBJ2-7; v_gene: TRBV4-3
CDR3aa: CASSSPGIGQRELFF; j_gene: TRBJ2-2; v_gene: TRBV28
CDR3aa: CASSFVSDPYQETQYF; j_gene: TRBJ2-5; v_gene: TRBV7-9
CDR3aa: CASSQERVTEQYF; j_gene: TRBJ2-7; v_gene: TRBV4-3
CDR3aa: CASSSSGRPLDTQYF; j_gene: TRBJ2-3; v_gene: TRBV12-3/TRBV12-4
CDR3aa: CASSLVQTETQYF; j_gene: TRBJ2-5; v_gene: TRBV27
CDR3aa: CASSVGLAGGETQYF; j_gene: TRBJ2-5; v_gene: TRBV9
CDR3aa: CATSDSSNQPQHF; j_gene: TRBJ1-5; v_gene: TRBV24-1
CDR3aa: CASSQGPSGLLAKNIQYF; j_gene: TRBJ2-4; v_gene: TRBV4-2
CDR3aa: CASSQEAGGGKKSPLHF; j_gene: TRBJ1-6; v_gene: TRBV4-3
CDR3aa: CASSLPTGWFAGEQYF; j_gene: TRBJ2-7; v_gene: TRBV18
CDR3aa: CAGASGGLMETQYF; j_gene: TRBJ2-5; v_gene: TRBV6-1
CDR3aa: CASSLYRDEAFF; j_gene: TRBJ1-1; v_gene: TRBV7-9
CDR3aa: CASSTARSGANVLTF; j_gene: TRBJ2-6; v_gene: TRBV2
CDR3aa: CASSVWDSTDEQYF; j_gene: TRBJ2-7; v_gene: TRBV9